The 30 T cell receptor beta chains in this list originate from one sample, sequenced in a study of preoperative IRX-2 immunotherapy in early breast cancer (dated by TCRdb to about 2019). The label giving this sample's treatment or condition can be read as: preoperative locoregional IRX-2 cytokine immunotherapy. To prepare the library, the immunoSEQ multiplex PCR assay was applied. TCRdb retrieved this table from immuneACCESS and kept in-frame rearrangements only. Not all clones are present; in checked studies, unresolved V genes account for under half, and no reason is known for the remainder. Here the sample has around 62,000 clones; 94% occur a single time. Roughly 1.5% of the sample belongs to the ten largest clones. This material was collected from a patient treated with IRX-2 immunotherapy. The origin of the receptors is a human donor with breast cancer.

V is TRBV5-4 and J is TRBJ2-7; TRBD2 matches 8 bases. The germline gives CDR1 SGHNT, CDR2 YYREEE (reference sequence). The CDR3 runs to 16 residues. The junction had 12 bases not matched to a gene; V was cut back by 4 bases and J by 3 bases. The CDR3 sequence: CASSPQGPGGNYEQYF. CDR3 bases: TGTGCCAGCAGCCCCCAGGGGCCGGGGGGGAACTACGAGCAGTACTTC. The full variable domain, in which reference TRBV5-4 and TRBJ2-7 provide the parts outside the CDR3, is ETGVTQSPTHLIKTRGQQVTLRCSSQSGHNTVSWYQQALGQGPQFIFQYYREEENGRGNFPPRFSGLQFPNYSSELNVNALELDDSALYLCASSPQGPGGNYEQYFGPGTRLTVT.

This chain connects TRBV7-2 to TRBJ1-2; D remains unclear. The CDR3 length is 13 residues. Trimming stripped 5 bases from V and 6 bases from J, with 13 bases between. CDR1 is SGHTA and CDR2 is FQGNSA in the germline V gene. The CDR3 spells CASSPRALDGYTF. The CDR3 DNA follows: TGTGCCAGCAGCCCGCGTGCCCTAGATGGCTACACCTTC.

This clone appeared a single time. This chain links TRBV7-2 with TRBJ2-7; tentatively, D is TRBD1 (5 bases). Per germline, CDR1 SGHTA and CDR2 FQGNSA. V was shortened by 1 base and J by 3 bases, with 13 bases between the two germline ends. This CDR3 has 15 residues. The CDR3 sequence: CASSLGQGSFYEQYF. As DNA, the CDR3 is TGTGCCAGCAGCTTAGGGCAGGGAAGTTTCTACGAGCAGTACTTC.

The gene calls are TRBV7-3 and TRBJ2-3, with D maybe TRBD2 (7 bases). V was pared by 8 bases and J by 4 bases, with 13 bases between. Germline V gives CDR1 SGHTA, CDR2 FQGTGA. The CDR3 extends over 13 amino acids. CDR3 DNA: TGTGCCAGCCGGGGGGCGGCGGCAGATACGCAGTATTTT. Amino acid sequence: CASRGAAADTQYF.

This sequence joins TRBV6-6 and TRBJ2-7, with 8 bases matching TRBD2. The CDR3 spans 16 residues. Germline V gene sequence: CDR1 MNHNY, CDR2 SVGAGI (reference sequence). Trimming removed 2 bases from V and 4 bases from J; junction bases left unmatched: 10. CDR3 protein: CASSYPRGGVGYEQYF. The CDR3 region has the DNA TGTGCCAGCAGTTACCCCCGGGGGGGGGTCGGGTACGAGCAGTACTTC.

The rearrangement links TRBV6-5 to TRBJ1-4, with 8 bases fitting TRBD1. V dropped 6 bases and J dropped 6; count of bases not matched to a gene: 9. Germline assignment: CDR1 MNHEY and CDR2 SVGAGI. The CDR3 covers 15 residues. In DNA, the CDR3 is TGTGCCAGCAGCTCCACCGGGACAGGAGATGAAAAACTGTTTTTT. It translates to CASSSTGTGDEKLFF.

This rearrangement joins TRBV18 to TRBJ1-2, with 9 nucleotides matching TRBD1. The CDR3 sequence is 13 residues long. Germline-derived CDR1 and CDR2 are KGHSH and LQKENI. Losses at the gene ends were 3 bases for V and 7 bases for J; bases not matched to a gene: 3. The CDR3: CASSPGQGSGYTF. In nucleotides, the CDR3 is TGTGCCAGCTCACCGGGACAGGGTAGTGGCTACACCTTC. Based on the CDR3 plus reference TRBV18 and TRBJ1-2, the full variable domain is NAGVMQNPRHLVRRRGQEARLRCSPMKGHSHVYWYRQLPEEGLKFMVYLQKENIIDESGMPKERFSAEFPKEGPSILRIQQVVRGDSAAYFCASSPGQGSGYTFGSGTRLTVV.

V usage is TRBV4-1 and J usage is TRBJ2-5; D is ambiguous. V lost 0 bases, J lost 6 bases, and 5 bases lay in between. The CDR3 sequence is 12 residues long. Germline V CDR1 and CDR2: MGHRA, YSYEKL. In nucleotides, the CDR3 is TGCGCCAGCAGCCAAGAGTCGCAGACCCAGTACTTC. Translated: CASSQESQTQYF.

This clone was counted a single time. The V gene is TRBV6-1, the J gene TRBJ1-3; unclear D gene. Germline CDR1 is MNHNS and CDR2 is SASEGT. The CDR3 is 15 amino acids. V shed 6 bases and J shed 0 bases, with 12 bases lying between them. The CDR3 spells CASSLGGYSGNTIYF. CDR3 sequence (DNA): TGTGCCAGCAGCTTGGGAGGGTACTCTGGAAACACCATATATTTT.

The rearrangement uses TRBV28 and TRBJ2-1, with D maybe TRBD2 (8 bases). Trimming removed 6 bases from V and 4 bases from J, with 16 bases in between. This CDR3 has 15 amino acids. Germline-derived CDR1 and CDR2 are MDHEN and SYDVKM. As DNA, the CDR3 is TGTGCCAGCAGAGGGGGCGCGGGAGGTTACAATGAGCAGTTCTTC. Protein: CASRGGAGGYNEQFF. The full variable domain, completed using reference TRBV28 and TRBJ2-1, is DVKVTQSSRYLVKRTGEKVFLECVQDMDHENMFWYRQDPGLGLRLIYFSYDVKMKEKGDIPEGYSVSREKKERFSLILESASTNQTSMYLCASRGGAGGYNEQFFGPGTRLTVL.

This sequence joins TRBV4-3 and TRBJ2-1; 10 bases map to TRBD2. The CDR3 extends over 17 amino acids. Trimming removed 2 bases from V and 10 bases from J; junction bases left unmatched: 14. Germline lookup yields CDR1 LGHNA and CDR2 YSLEER. CDR3 amino acids: CASSQNPAGGLVGEQFF. DNA of the CDR3: TGCGCCAGCAGCCAAAACCCAGCGGGGGGGCTGGTAGGCGAGCAGTTCTTC.

The genes are TRBV7-3 and TRBJ2-1; 12 bases fit TRBD1. V was pared by 4 bases and J by 14 bases, with 9 bases of the junction left unmatched. The germline V gene encodes CDR1 SGHTA and CDR2 FQGTGA. The CDR3 is made up of 14 amino acids. The CDR3 coding sequence is TGTGCCAGCAGCTCCGTAGGGACAGGGGGCCTGAAGTTCTTC. Translation gives CASSSVGTGGLKFF.

The rearrangement links TRBV5-1 to TRBJ1-4, with TRBD1 as a possible D gene (6 bases). This CDR3 region has 17 residues. Trimming removed 0 bases from V and 7 bases from J, with 19 bases in between. The germline gives CDR1 SGHRS, CDR2 YFSETQ. The CDR3, as DNA: TGCGCCAGCAGCTTGGGGGTCGTCGGGGGGGCAGGTGAAAAACTGTTTTTT. This translates into CASSLGVVGGAGEKLFF.

The genes are TRBV7-2 and TRBJ2-3; 14 bases are shared with TRBD2. The germline V gene encodes CDR1 SGHTA and CDR2 FQGNSA. The length of the CDR3 is 16 residues. J was trimmed by 6 bases and V by 5 bases; bases with no gene match: 7. CDR3 amino acids: CASSPRLAGGIDTQYF. CDR3 bases: TGTGCCAGCAGCCCCCGACTAGCGGGGGGGATCGATACGCAGTATTTT.

The chain uses TRBV5-4 and TRBJ1-2; D is unclear. Deletions cut 6 bases from V and 4 bases from J, with 22 bases between. This CDR3 is 16 amino acids long. Germline CDR1 is SGHNT and CDR2 is YYREEE (reference sequence). The CDR3 region is CASNPGRSEAVYGYTF. Written as DNA, the CDR3 is TGTGCCAGCAACCCAGGCAGGTCAGAAGCAGTCTATGGCTACACCTTC.

This clone occurred once. CDR3 loop: CASSALLGGEYF. The CDR3 DNA follows: TGTGCCAGCAGCGCTCTTCTCGGTGGGGAGTACTTC. V and J are TRBV9 and TRBJ2-7; D not certain. Germline V gene data show CDR1 as SGDLS and CDR2 as YYNGEE. The CDR3 sequence is 12 residues long. The V and J ends lost 3 bases and 11 bases respectively, with 15 bases between them.

The chain is built from TRBV7-2 and TRBJ2-1; TRBD2 agrees at 11 bases. V was clipped by 3 bases and J by 12 bases; unmatched bases: 7. This CDR3 spans 14 amino acids. Per the germline V gene, CDR1 is SGHTA and CDR2 is FQGNSA. The CDR3 DNA is TGTGCCAGCAGCTTTAGCGGGAGGGCCCTGGGGCAGTTCTTC. Its protein product is CASSFSGRALGQFF.

V gene TRBV14 combines with J gene TRBJ2-3; D might be TRBD1 (6 bases). CDR3 length equals 11 residues. CDR1 and CDR2 from the germline V gene are SGHDN and FVKESK. Trimming shortened V by 6 bases and J by 9 bases, and 10 bases separated the two germline ends. DNA for the CDR3: TGTGCCAGCAGGGACAGTAGGACGCAGTATTTT. It encodes CASRDSRTQYF.

The rearrangement joins TRBV2 to TRBJ2-3, with 8 bases aligning to TRBD2. The germline CDR1 and CDR2 sequences are SNHLY and FYNNEI. The CDR3 contains 12 residues. Losses at the gene ends were 7 bases for V and 6 bases for J; bases not matched to a gene: 3. The CDR3 coding sequence is TGTGCCAGCACCACGGGGGGGGATACGCAGTATTTT. Protein sequence: CASTTGGDTQYF.

The chain is built from TRBV5-1 and TRBJ2-2; 8 nucleotides line up with TRBD1. The CDR3 runs 16 residues. CDR1 is SGHRS and CDR2 is YFSETQ in the germline V gene. V shed 1 base, J shed 1 base, and the junction held 3 bases outside the gene matches. The CDR3 loop is CASSLIGQGNTGELFF. CDR3 coding DNA: TGCGCCAGCAGCTTGATTGGACAGGGGAACACCGGGGAGCTGTTTTTT. The variable domain in full, with the rest retrieved from reference TRBV5-1 and TRBJ2-2, is KAGVTQTPRYLIKTRGQQVTLSCSPISGHRSVSWYQQTPGQGLQFLFEYFSETQRNKGNFPGRFSGRQFSNSRSEMNVSTLELGDSALYLCASSLIGQGNTGELFFGEGSRLTVL.

In DNA form, the CDR3 reads TGTGCCAGTCGGGGTGGCGGGAGAAGCCACGAGCAGTACTTC. As protein: CASRGGGRSHEQYF. This chain connects TRBV27 to TRBJ2-7; 7 bases agree with TRBD2. The germline CDR1 and CDR2 sequences are MNHEY and SMNVEV (reference sequence). The CDR3 contains 14 residues. The V segment lost 9 bases and the J segment 5 bases; nucleotides outside the gene matches: 13.

The V gene is TRBV4-3, the J gene TRBJ2-2; D ambiguous. Germline loops: CDR1 LGHNA, CDR2 YSLEER. V was clipped by 7 bases and J by 4 bases, with 10 bases between them. This CDR3 region has 13 residues. CDR3 in DNA: TGCGCCAGCACCCCCTGGGTCACCGGGGAGCTGTTTTTT. Amino acid sequence: CASTPWVTGELFF.

The CDR3 DNA reads TGTGCCAGCAGTTGGGGGACACTTAACTATGGCTACACCTTC. Translated, it gives CASSWGTLNYGYTF. The chain has TRBV6-6 and TRBJ1-2; the D gene is possibly TRBD1 (6 bases). CDR1 and CDR2 from the germline V gene are MNHNY and SVGAGI (reference sequence). The length of the CDR3 is 14 residues. V was cut by 4 bases and J by 1 base, with 10 bases left in between.

The chain combines TRBV6-5 with TRBJ1-2; D might be TRBD1 (6 bases). In germline, CDR1 is MNHEY, CDR2 SVGAGI. With 8 bases removed from V and 3 bases from J, the gap between germline ends came to 13 bases. This CDR3 region has 13 residues. The CDR3 is CASREGGDYGYTF. The CDR3, as DNA: TGTGCCAGCCGGGAGGGGGGGGACTATGGCTACACCTTC.

The rearrangement joins TRBV5-1 to TRBJ2-7; D possibly corresponds to TRBD2 (6 bases). V was clipped by 3 bases and J by 4 bases, with 20 bases between them. CDR3 size: 16 residues. Germline-derived CDR1 and CDR2 are SGHRS and YFSETQ. CDR3 protein: CASSYGAQEGRYEQYF. CDR3 in DNA: TGCGCCAGCAGCTACGGGGCCCAGGAGGGGCGATACGAGCAGTACTTC.

The gene calls are TRBV11-3 and TRBJ2-1; tentatively, D is TRBD1 or TRBD2 (5 bases each). Germline V gene sequence: CDR1 SGHNT, CDR2 YENEEA. The V end lost 5 bases, the J end lost 5 bases, and 16 bases lay between the germline ends. The CDR3 is made up of 15 amino acids. Here the CDR3 reads CASSPQRGYDNEQFF. CDR3 sequence (DNA): TGTGCCAGCAGCCCTCAGAGGGGTTATGACAATGAGCAGTTCTTC.

The chain joins TRBV19 to TRBJ2-1; D gene ambiguous. Germline CDR1 is LNHDA and CDR2 is SQIVND (reference sequence). The V end lost 3 bases, the J end lost 5 bases, and 8 bases lay between the germline ends. The CDR3 contains 13 residues. The CDR3 nucleotides are TGTGCCAGTAGTATGTCTAGGGACAATGAGCAGTTCTTC. Residues: CASSMSRDNEQFF.

V and J are TRBV18 and TRBJ2-2, with 8 bases lining up with TRBD1. Germline V gene data show CDR1 as KGHSH and CDR2 as LQKENI. The CDR3 is 15 amino acids. J was trimmed by 3 bases and V by 3 bases; bases with no gene match: 3. The CDR3 nucleotides read TGTGCCAGCTCACCTCAGACAGGGGACACCGGGGAGCTGTTTTTT. Encoded protein: CASSPQTGDTGELFF.

CDR3 in amino acids: CASSFHKAGQETQYF. CDR3 sequence (DNA): TGTGCCAGCAGCTTTCATAAGGCGGGGCAAGAGACCCAGTACTTC. The chain couples TRBV11-1 to TRBJ2-5, with D possibly being TRBD2 (6 bases). Germline-derived CDR1 and CDR2 are SGHAT and FQDESV (reference sequence). CDR3 size: 15 residues. V lost 3 bases, J lost 2 bases, and 13 bases lay in between.

The J gene is TRBJ1-2, the V gene TRBV2; D call uncertain. V was cut by 2 bases and J by 6 bases, with 10 bases left in between. The CDR3 loop spans 13 amino acids. Germline CDR1 SNHLY, CDR2 FYNNEI. The CDR3 DNA follows: TGTGCCAGCAGTGAATACCGGGTTGATGGCTACACCTTC. Encoded protein: CASSEYRVDGYTF.